This T cell receptor (beta chain) was obtained from a study of Ad26.COV2.S vaccination and SARS-CoV-2 variants. Generated by immunoSEQ multiplex PCR, the TCRdb table keeps only in-frame clones and is missing some. Of a few hundred thousand clones detected, about nine tenths appear once; the ten largest clones hold 1.9%. As concerns this clone: Its antigen remains unknown.

Findings of the study overall: Reported post-vaccination CD8+ and CD4+ T cell responses to spike showed substantial breadth. Spike-specific TCR breadth was greater after Ad26.COV2.S than placebo.

The CDR3 covers 13 residues. CDR1 and CDR2 (germline): DFQATT, SNEGSKA (reference sequence). V lost 3 bases to trimming and J lost 6 bases, with 14 bases between them. Described treatment: around 19 received Ad26.COV2.S at low or high dose, single or two shots; about 5 received placebo; per-sample allocation not given. At day 63 after the first vaccine or placebo injection, samples were drawn. This specimen consisted of peripheral blood, obtained in a trial of Ad26.COV2.S vaccine versus placebo. The V call is TRBV20-1, the J call TRBJ1-1; no definite D call. The sequence came from a person aged 18-65 years who received the Ad26.COV2.S COVID-19 vaccine or a placebo. In DNA form, the CDR3 reads TGCAGTGCTAGTGAGGACCGCGGCGCTGAAGCTTTCTTT. It specifies CSASEDRGAEAFF.